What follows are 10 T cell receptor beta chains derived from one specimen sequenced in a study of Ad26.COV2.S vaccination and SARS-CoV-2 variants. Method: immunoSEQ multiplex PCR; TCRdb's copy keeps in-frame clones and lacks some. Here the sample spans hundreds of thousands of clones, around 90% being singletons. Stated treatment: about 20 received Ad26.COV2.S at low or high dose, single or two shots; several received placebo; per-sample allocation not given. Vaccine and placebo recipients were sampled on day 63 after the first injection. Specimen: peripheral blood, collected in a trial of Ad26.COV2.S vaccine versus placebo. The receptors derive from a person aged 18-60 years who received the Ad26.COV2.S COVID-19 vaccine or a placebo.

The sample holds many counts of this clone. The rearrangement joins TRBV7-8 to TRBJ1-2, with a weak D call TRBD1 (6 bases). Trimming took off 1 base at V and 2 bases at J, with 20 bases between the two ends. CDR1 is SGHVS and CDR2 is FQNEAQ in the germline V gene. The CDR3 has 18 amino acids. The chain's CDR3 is CASSLGSERGGLNYGYTF. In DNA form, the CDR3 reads TGTGCCAGCAGCTTAGGCTCGGAAAGAGGGGGGCTAAACTATGGCTACACCTTC.

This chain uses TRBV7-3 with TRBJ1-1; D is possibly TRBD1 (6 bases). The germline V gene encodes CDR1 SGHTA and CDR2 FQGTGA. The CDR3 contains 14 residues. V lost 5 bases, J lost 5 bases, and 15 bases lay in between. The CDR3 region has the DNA TGTGCCAGCAGCCCGACAGGCGGACGGACTGAAGCTTTCTTT. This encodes CASSPTGGRTEAFF.

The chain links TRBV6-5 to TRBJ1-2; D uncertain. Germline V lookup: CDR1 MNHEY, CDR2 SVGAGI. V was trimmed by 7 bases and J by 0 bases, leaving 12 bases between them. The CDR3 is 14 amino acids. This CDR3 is CASTRDRANYGYTF. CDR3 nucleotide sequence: TGTGCCAGCACCCGAGACCGAGCTAACTATGGCTACACCTTC.

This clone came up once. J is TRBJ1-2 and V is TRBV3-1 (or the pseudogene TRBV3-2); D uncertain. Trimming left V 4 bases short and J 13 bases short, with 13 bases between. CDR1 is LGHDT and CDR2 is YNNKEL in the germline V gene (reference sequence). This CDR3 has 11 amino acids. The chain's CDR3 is CASSPKSFGTF. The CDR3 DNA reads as TGTGCCAGCAGCCCAAAAAGTTTCGGCACCTTC.

The CDR3 sequence is CASSLFQGASGAFEKLFF. The CDR3 DNA is TGCGCCAGCAGCTTGTTCCAGGGGGCTAGTGGGGCGTTTGAAAAACTGTTTTTT. V is TRBV5-1 and J is TRBJ1-4, with TRBD1 matching over 8 bases. This CDR3 is 18 amino acids long. Trimming cost V 1 base and J 7 bases; bases outside gene matches: 15. Germline loops: CDR1 SGHRS, CDR2 YFSETQ.

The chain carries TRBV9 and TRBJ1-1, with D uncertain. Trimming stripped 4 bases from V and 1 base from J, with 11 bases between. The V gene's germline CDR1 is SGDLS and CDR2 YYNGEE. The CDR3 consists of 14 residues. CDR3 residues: CASSLAHSNTEAFF. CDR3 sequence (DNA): TGTGCCAGCAGCCTAGCACACTCGAACACTGAAGCTTTCTTT.

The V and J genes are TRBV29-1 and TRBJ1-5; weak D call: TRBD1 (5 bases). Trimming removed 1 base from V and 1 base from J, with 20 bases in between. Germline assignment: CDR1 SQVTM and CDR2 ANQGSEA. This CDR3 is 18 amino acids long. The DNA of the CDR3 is TGCAGCGTTGAAGGGGGCAGGGCGAGGAGAGACAGCAATCAGCCCCAGCATTTT. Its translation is CSVEGGRARRDSNQPQHF.

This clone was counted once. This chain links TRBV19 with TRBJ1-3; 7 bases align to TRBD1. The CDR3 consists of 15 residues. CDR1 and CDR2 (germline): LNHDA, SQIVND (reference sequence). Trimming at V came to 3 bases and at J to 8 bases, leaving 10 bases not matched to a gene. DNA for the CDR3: TGTGCCAGTAGTATTTACGGGGACAGCCCTGACACCATATATTTT. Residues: CASSIYGDSPDTIYF. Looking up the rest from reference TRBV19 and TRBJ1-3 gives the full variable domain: DGGITQSPKYLFRKEGQNVTLSCEQNLNHDAMYWYRQDPGQGLRLIYYSQIVNDFQKGDIAEGYSVSREKKESFPLTVTSAQKNPTAFYLCASSIYGDSPDTIYFGEGSWLTVV.

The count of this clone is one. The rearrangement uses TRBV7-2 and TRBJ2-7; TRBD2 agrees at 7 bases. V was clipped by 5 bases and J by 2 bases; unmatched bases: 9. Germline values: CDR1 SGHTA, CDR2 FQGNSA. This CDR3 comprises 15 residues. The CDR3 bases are TGTGCCAGCAGCAGGTCTCTAGCGGCCACCTACGAGCAGTACTTC. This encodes CASSRSLAATYEQYF. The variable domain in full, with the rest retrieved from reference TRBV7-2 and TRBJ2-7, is GAGVSQSPSNKVTEKGKDVELRCDPISGHTALYWYRQSLGQGLEFLIYFQGNSAPDKSGLPSDRFSAERTGGSVSTLTIQRTQQEDSAVYLCASSRSLAATYEQYFGPGTRLTVT.

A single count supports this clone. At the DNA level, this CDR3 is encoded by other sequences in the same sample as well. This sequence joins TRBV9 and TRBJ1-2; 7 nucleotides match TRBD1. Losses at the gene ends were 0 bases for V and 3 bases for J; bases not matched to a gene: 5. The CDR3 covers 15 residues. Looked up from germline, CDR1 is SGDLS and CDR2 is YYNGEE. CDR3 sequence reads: CASSVAPTGDYGYTF. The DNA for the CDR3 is TGTGCCAGCAGCGTAGCGCCCACAGGGGACTATGGCTACACCTTC.